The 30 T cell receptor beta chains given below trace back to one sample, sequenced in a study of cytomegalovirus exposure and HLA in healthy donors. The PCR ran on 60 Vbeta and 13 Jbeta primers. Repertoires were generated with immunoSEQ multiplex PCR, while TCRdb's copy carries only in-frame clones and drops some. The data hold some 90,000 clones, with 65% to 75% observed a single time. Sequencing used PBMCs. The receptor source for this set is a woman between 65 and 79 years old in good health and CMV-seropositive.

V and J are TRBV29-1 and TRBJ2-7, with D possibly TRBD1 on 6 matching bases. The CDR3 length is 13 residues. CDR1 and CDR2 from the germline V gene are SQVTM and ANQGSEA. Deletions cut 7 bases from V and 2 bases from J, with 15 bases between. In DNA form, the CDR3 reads TGCAGCGCCTATGGGACAACGACCTACGAGCAGTACTTC. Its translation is CSAYGTTTYEQYF.

Here the CDR3 DNA reads TGTGCCAGCAGCCCGGGACAGGGGATCGGCAATCAGCCCCAGCATTTT. Its translation: CASSPGQGIGNQPQHF. The V call is TRBV7-2, the J call TRBJ1-5, with TRBD1 matching 10 bases. Germline-derived CDR1 and CDR2 are SGHTA and FQGNSA. Germline trimming cut 5 bases from V and 2 bases from J; bases unmatched to any gene: 6. The CDR3 spans 16 residues.

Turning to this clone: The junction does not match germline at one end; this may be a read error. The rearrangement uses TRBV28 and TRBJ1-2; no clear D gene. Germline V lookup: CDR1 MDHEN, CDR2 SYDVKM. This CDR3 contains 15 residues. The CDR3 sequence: CASSLQPIGNCGYTF. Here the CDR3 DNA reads TGTGCCAGCAGTTTACAACCGATCGGGAACTGTGGCTACACCTTC.

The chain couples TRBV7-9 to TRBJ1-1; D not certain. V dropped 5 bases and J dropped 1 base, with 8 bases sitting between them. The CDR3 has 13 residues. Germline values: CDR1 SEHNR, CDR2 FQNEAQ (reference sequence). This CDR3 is CASSAHGNTEAFF. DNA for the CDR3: TGTGCCAGCAGCGCGCACGGGAACACTGAAGCTTTCTTT.

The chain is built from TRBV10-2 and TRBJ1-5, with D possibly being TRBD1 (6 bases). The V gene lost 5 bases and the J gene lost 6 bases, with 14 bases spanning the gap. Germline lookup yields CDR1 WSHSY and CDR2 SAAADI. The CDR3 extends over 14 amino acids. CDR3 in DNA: TGCGCCAGCAGTACAGGGAGGACTAGTCAGCCCCAGCATTTT. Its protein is CASSTGRTSQPQHF.

The CDR3 region is CASSIGDSNQPQHF. In DNA, the CDR3 is TGTGCCAGTAGTATAGGAGATAGCAATCAGCCCCAGCATTTT. The chain has TRBV19 and TRBJ1-5, with D unclear. V lost 1 base and J lost 0, with 4 bases in between. Germline values: CDR1 LNHDA, CDR2 SQIVND (reference sequence). This CDR3 spans 14 amino acids.

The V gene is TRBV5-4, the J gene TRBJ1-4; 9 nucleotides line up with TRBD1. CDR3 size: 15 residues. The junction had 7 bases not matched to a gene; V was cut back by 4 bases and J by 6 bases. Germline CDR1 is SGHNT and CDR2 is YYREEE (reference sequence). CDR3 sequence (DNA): TGTGCCAGCAGCCCTGCCGGGACAGGGTATGAAAAACTGTTTTTT. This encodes CASSPAGTGYEKLFF.

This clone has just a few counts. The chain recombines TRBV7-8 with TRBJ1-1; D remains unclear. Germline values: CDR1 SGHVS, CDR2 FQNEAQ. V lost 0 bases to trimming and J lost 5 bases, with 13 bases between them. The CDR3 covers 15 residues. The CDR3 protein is CASSLARPPETEAFF. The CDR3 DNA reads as TGTGCCAGCAGCTTAGCGCGCCCCCCCGAGACTGAAGCTTTCTTT.

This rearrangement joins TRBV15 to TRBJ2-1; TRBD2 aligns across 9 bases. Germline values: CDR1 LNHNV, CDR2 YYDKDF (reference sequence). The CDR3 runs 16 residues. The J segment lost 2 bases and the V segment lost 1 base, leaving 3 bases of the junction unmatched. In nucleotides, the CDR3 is TGTGCCACCAGCAGAGGCCCTAGCGGGGCCTACAATGAGCAGTTCTTC. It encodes CATSRGPSGAYNEQFF.

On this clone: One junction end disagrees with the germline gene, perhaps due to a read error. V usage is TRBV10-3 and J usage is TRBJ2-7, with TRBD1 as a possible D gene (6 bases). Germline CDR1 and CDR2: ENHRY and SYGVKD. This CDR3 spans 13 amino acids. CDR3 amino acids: CAISATTGSYLNF. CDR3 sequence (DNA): TGTGCCATCAGTGCCACGACAGGTTCCTATTTGAACTTC.

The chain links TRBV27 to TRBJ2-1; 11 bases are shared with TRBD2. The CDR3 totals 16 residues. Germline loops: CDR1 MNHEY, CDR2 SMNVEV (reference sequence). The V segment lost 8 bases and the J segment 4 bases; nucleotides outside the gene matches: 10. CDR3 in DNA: TGTGCCAGCCGGGTGGATAGCGGGGGGGCATACAATGAGCAGTTCTTC. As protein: CASRVDSGGAYNEQFF.

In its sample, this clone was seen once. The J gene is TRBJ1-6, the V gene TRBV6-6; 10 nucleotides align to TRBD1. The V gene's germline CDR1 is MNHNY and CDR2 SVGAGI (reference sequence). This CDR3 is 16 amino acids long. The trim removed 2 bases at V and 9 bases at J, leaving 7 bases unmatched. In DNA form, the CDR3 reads TGTGCCAGCAGTTACCCCCCGGACAGGGGGGGTTCACCCCTCCACTTT. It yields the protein CASSYPPDRGGSPLHF.

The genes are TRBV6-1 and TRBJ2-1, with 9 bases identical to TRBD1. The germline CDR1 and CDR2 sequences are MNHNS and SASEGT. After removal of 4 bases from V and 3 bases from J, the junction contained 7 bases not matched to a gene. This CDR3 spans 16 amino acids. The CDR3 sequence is CASSAVPGQGYNEQFF. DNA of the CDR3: TGTGCCAGCAGTGCGGTCCCGGGACAGGGCTACAATGAGCAGTTCTTC.

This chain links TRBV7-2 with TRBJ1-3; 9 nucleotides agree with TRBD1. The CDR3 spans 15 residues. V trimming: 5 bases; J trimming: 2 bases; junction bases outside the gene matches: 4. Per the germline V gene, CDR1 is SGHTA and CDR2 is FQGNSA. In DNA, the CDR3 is TGTGCCAGCAGCCGGGACAGGGAAGCTGGAAACACCATATATTTT. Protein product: CASSRDREAGNTIYF.

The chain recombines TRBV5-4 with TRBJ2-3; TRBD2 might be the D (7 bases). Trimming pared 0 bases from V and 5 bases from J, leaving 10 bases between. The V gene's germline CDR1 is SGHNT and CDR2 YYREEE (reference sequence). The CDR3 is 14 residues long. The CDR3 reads CASSLVGGEDTQYF. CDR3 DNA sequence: TGTGCCAGCAGCTTGGTAGGGGGGGAAGATACGCAGTATTTT.

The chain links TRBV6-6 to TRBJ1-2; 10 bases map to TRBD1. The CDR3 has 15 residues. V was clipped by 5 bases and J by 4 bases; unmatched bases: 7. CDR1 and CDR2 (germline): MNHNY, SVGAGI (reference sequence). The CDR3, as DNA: TGTGCCAGCAGTCCATCGACAGGGGGCCCCTATGGCTACACCTTC. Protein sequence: CASSPSTGGPYGYTF.

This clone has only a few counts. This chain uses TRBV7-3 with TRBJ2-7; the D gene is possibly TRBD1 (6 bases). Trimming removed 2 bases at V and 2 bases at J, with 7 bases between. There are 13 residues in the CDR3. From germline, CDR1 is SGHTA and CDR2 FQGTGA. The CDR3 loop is CASSLEGAYEQYF. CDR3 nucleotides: TGTGCCAGCAGCTTAGAGGGGGCCTACGAGCAGTACTTC.

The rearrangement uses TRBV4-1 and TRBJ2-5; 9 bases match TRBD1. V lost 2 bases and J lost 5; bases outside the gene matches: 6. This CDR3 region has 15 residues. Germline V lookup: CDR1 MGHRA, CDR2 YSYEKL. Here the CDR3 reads CASSQWDREGETQYF. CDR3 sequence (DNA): TGCGCCAGCAGCCAATGGGACAGGGAGGGTGAGACCCAGTACTTC.

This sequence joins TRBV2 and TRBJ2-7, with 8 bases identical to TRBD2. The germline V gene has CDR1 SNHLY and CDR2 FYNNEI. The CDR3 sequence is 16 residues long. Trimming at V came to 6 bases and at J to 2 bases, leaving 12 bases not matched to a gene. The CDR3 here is CASSLGGGRSTYEQYF. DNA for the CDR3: TGTGCCAGCAGCCTTGGGGGCGGGAGGTCGACCTACGAGCAGTACTTC.

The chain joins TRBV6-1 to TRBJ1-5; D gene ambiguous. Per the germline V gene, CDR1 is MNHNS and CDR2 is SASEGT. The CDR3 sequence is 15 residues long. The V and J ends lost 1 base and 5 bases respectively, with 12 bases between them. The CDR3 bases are TGTGCCAGCAGTGAAGGGCGGGCAGATTATCAGCCCCAGCATTTT. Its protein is CASSEGRADYQPQHF.

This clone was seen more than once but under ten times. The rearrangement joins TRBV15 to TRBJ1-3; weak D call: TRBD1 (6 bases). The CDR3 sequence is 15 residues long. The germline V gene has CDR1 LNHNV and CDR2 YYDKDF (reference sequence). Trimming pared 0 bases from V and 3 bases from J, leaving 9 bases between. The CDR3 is CATSRDPGDGNTIYF. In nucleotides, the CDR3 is TGTGCCACCAGCAGAGATCCAGGGGATGGAAACACCATATATTTT.

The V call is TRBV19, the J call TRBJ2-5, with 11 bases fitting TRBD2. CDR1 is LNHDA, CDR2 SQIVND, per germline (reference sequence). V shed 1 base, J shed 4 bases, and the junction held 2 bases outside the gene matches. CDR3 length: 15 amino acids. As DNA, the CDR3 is TGTGCCAGTAGTATAGCCACTAGCGGGGGAGAGACCCAGTACTTC. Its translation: CASSIATSGGETQYF.

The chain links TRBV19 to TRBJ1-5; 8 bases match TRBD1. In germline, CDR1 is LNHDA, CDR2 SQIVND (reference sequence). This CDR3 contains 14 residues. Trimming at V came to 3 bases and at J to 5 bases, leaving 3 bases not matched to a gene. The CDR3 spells CASSILRGHQPQHF. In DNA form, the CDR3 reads TGTGCCAGTAGTATTCTCAGGGGGCATCAGCCCCAGCATTTT. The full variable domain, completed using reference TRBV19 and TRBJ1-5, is DGGITQSPKYLFRKEGQNVTLSCEQNLNHDAMYWYRQDPGQGLRLIYYSQIVNDFQKGDIAEGYSVSREKKESFPLTVTSAQKNPTAFYLCASSILRGHQPQHFGDGTRLSIL.

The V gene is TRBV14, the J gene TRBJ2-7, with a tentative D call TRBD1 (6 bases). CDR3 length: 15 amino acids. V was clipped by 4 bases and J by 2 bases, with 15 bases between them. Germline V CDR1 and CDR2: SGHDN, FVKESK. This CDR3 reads CASSRSQGFTYEQYF. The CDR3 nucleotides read TGTGCCAGCAGCCGGTCACAGGGATTCACCTACGAGCAGTACTTC.

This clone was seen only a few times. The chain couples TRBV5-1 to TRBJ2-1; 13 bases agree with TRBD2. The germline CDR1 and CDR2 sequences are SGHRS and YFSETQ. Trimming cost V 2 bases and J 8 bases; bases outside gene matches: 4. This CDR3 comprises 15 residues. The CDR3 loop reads CASSLLAGGPDEQFF. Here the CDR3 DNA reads TGCGCCAGCAGCTTACTAGCGGGAGGGCCAGATGAGCAGTTCTTC.

For the CDR3, the DNA is TGTGCCATCAGTGAGTCGGAGAACAACTATGGCTACACCTTC. Encoded protein: CAISESENNYGYTF. The rearrangement uses TRBV10-3 and TRBJ1-2; unclear D gene. From germline, CDR1 is ENHRY and CDR2 SYGVKD. V lost 0 bases and J 2 bases, leaving 7 bases between the germline ends. The CDR3 runs to 14 residues.

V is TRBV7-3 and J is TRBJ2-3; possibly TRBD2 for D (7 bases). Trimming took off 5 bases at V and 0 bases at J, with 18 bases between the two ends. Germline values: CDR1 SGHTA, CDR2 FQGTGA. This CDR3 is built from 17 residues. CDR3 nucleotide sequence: TGTGCCAGCAGCACCGGCTCGGGGGGCTCTAGCACAGATACGCAGTATTTT. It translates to CASSTGSGGSSTDTQYF.

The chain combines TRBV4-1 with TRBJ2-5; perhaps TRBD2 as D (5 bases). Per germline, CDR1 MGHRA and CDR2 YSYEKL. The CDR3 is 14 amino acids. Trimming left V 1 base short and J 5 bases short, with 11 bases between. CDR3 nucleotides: TGCGCCAGCAGCCAAGCCGTGGGAGTCGAGACCCAGTACTTC. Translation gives CASSQAVGVETQYF.

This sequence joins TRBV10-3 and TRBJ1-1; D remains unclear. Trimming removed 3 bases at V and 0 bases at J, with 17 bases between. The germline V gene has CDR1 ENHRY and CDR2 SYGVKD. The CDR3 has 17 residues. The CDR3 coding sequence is TGTGCCATCAGTGATTCCGGCGGGAAAGGGCTGAACACTGAAGCTTTCTTT. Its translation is CAISDSGGKGLNTEAFF.

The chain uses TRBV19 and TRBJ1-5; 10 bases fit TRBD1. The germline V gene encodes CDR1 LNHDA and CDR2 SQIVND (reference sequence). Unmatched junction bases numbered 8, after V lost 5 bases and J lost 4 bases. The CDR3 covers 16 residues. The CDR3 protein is CASSAAGTGVNQPQHF. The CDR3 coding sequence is TGTGCCAGTAGTGCCGCCGGGACAGGGGTTAATCAGCCCCAGCATTTT.